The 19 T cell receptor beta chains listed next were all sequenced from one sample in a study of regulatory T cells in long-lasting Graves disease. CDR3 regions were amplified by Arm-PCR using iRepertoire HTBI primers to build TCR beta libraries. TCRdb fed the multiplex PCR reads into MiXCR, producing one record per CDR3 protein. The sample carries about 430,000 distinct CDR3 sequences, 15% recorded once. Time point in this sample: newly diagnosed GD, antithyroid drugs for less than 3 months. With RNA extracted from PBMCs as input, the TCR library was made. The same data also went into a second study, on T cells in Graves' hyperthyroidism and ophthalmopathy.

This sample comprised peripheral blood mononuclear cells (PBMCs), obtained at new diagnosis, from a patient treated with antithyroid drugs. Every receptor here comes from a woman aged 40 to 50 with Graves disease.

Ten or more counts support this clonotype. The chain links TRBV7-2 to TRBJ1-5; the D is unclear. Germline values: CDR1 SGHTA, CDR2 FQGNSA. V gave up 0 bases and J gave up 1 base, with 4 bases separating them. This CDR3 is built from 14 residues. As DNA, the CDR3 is TGTGCCAGCAGCTTAGCTCCGAGCAATCAGCCCCAGCATTTT. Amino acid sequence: CASSLAPSNQPQHF.

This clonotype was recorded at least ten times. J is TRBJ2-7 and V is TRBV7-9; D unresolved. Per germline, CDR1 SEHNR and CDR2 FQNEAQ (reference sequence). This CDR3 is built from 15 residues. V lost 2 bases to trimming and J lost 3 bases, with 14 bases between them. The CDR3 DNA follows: TGTGCCAGCAGCTTATTCGCCCACCAGAGCTACGAGCAGTACTTC. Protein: CASSLFAHQSYEQYF.

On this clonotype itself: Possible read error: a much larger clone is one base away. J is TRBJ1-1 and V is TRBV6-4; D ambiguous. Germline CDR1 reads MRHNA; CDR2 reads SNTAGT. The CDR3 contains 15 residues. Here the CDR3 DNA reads TGTGCCAGCAGTTACTTCGGACCGTTGAACACTAAAGCTTTCTTT. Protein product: CASSYFGPLNTKAFF.

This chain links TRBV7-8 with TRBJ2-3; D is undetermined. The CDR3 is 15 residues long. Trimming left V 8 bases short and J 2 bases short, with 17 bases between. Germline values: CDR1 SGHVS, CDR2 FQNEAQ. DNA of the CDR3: TGTGCCAGCTACGCCGCCGGGTCATACACAGATACGCAGTATTTT. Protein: CASYAAGSYTDTQYF.

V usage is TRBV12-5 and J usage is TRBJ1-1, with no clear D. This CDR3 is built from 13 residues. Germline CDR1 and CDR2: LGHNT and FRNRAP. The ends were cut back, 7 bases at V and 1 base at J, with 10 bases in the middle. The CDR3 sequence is CASALDGNTEAFF. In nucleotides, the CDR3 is TGTGCTAGTGCCTTGGACGGGAACACTGAAGCTTTCTTT.

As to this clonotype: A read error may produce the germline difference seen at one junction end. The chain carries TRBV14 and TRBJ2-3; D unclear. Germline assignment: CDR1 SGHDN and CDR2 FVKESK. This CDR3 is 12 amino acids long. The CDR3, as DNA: TGTGCCGGCAGCCCGTCCACAGATACGCAGTATTTT. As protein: CAGSPSTDTQYF.

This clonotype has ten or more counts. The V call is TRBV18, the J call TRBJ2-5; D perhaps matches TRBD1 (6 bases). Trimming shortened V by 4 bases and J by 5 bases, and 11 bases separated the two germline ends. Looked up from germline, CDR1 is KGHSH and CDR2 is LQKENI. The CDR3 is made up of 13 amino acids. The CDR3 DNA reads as TGTGCCAGCTCACTCAGGGGCGAGGAGACCCAGTACTTC. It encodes CASSLRGEETQYF.

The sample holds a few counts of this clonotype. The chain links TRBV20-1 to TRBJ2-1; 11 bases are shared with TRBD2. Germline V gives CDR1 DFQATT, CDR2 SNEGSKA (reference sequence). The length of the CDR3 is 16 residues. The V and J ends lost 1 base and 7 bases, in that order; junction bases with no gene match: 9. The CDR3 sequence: CSARVIAGGPDNEQFF. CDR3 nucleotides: TGCAGTGCTAGAGTTATAGCGGGAGGGCCTGATAATGAGCAGTTCTTC.

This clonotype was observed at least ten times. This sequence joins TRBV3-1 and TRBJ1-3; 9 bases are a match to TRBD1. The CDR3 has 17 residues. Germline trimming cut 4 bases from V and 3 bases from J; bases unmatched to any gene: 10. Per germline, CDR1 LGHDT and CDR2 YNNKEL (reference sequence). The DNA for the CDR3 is TGTGCCAGCAGCCCCTATCACAGGGGGCTGAGTGGAAACACCATATATTTT. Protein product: CASSPYHRGLSGNTIYF.

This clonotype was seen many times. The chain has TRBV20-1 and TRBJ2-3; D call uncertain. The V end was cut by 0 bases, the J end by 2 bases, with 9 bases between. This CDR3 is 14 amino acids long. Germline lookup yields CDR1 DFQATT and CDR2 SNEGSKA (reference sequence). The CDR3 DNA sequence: TGCAGTGCTAGAGATTTGGGCATCACAGATACGCAGTATTTT. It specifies CSARDLGITDTQYF.

DNA for the CDR3: TGTGCCGTCCTGGGACCCACCGGGGAGCTGTTTTTT. Its protein product is CAVLGPTGELFF. The chain couples TRBV2 to TRBJ2-2; the D gene could be TRBD1 or TRBD2 (5 bases each). The V end lost 11 bases, the J end lost 4 bases, and 11 bases lay between the germline ends. This CDR3 spans 12 amino acids. The germline V gene encodes CDR1 SNHLY and CDR2 FYNNEI.

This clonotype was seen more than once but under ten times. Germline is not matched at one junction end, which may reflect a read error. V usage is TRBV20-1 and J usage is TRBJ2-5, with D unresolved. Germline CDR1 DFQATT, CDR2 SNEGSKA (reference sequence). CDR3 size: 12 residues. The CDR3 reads CSARSLLEAQYF. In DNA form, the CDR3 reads TGCAGTGCTAGGAGTTTATTAGAGGCCCAGTACTTC.

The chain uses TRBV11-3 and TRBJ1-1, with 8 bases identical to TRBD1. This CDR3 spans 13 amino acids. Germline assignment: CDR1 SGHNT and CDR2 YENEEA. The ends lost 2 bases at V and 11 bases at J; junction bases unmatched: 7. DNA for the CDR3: TGTGCCAGCAGCTTACCCGGACAGGGCAGGGCTTTCTTT. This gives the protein CASSLPGQGRAFF.

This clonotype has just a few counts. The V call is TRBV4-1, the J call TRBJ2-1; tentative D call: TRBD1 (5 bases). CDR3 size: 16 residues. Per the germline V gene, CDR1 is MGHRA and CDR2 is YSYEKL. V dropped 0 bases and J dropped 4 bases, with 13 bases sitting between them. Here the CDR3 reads CASSQEQGLPYNEQFF. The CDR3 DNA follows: TGCGCCAGCAGCCAAGAGCAGGGCCTCCCATACAATGAGCAGTTCTTC.

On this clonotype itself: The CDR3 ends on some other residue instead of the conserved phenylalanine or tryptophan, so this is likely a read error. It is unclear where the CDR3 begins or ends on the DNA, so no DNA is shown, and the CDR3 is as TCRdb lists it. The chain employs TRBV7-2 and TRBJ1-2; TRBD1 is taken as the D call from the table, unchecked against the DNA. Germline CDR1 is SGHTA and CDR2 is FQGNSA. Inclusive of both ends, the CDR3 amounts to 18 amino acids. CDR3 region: CASSLDSTGGLTNYGCTI.

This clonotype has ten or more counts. The DNA for the CDR3 is TGTGCCAGCAGGACCGGTTTCCGGGACAGGGGGCAGGATGAGCAGTTCTTC. This sequence encodes CASRTGFRDRGQDEQFF. The chain couples TRBV7-9 to TRBJ2-1; 12 nucleotides align to TRBD1. The V segment lost 6 bases and the J segment 8 bases; nucleotides outside the gene matches: 14. Germline V gives CDR1 SEHNR, CDR2 FQNEAQ (reference sequence). CDR3 length equals 17 residues.

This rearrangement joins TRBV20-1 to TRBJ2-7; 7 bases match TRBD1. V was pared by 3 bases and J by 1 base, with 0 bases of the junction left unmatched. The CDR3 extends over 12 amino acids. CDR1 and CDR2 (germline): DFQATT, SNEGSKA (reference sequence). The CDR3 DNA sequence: TGCAGTGCTAGCAGGGGGTCCTACGAGCAGTACTTC. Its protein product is CSASRGSYEQYF.

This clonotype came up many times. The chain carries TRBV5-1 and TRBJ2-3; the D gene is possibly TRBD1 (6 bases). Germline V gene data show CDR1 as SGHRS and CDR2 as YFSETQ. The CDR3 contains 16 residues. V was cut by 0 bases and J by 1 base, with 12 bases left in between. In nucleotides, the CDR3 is TGCGCCAGCAGCTTGGGCCCAGGGGCCGGCACAGATACGCAGTATTTT. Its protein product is CASSLGPGAGTDTQYF.

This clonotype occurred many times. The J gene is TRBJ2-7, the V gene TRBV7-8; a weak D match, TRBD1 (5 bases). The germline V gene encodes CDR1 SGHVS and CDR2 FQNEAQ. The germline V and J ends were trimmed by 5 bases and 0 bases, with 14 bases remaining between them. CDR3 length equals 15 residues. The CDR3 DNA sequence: TGTGCCAGCAGCGCGCAGGGTGCGAGCTCCTACGAGCAGTACTTC. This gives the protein CASSAQGASSYEQYF.